These 30 T cell receptor beta chains originate from one sample sequenced in a study of blood T cell repertoires in COVID-19. Clones were read by immunoSEQ multiplex PCR, and TCRdb kept only the in-frame ones, dropping some. The table records under 150,000 clones, about 83% of them present only once. The sample taken for sequencing was peripheral blood. These TCRs come from a man between 40 and 49 years old with active or convalescent COVID-19.

This chain joins TRBV9 and TRBJ2-1; 12 nucleotides agree with TRBD2. This CDR3 is 16 amino acids long. Germline CDR1 and CDR2: SGDLS and YYNGEE. The V gene end was trimmed by 4 bases and the J gene end by 9 bases; junction bases not matched to a gene: 11. In DNA, the CDR3 is TGTGCCAGCAGCTCAACGCTAGCGGGGGGGCCTTCTGAGCAGTTCTTC. Translation gives CASSSTLAGGPSEQFF.

V usage is TRBV7-9 and J usage is TRBJ2-5; possibly TRBD1 for D (6 bases). The germline gives CDR1 SEHNR, CDR2 FQNEAQ (reference sequence). The CDR3 runs 15 residues. Trimming stripped 7 bases from V and 5 bases from J, with 20 bases between. The CDR3 DNA reads as TGTGCCAGCACATTCAGGGGAGCCCCGGGGGAGACCCAGTACTTC. Its protein product is CASTFRGAPGETQYF.

The gene calls are TRBV7-2 and TRBJ1-5; no firm D call. CDR3 length: 14 amino acids. V was cut by 1 base and J by 2 bases, with 6 bases left in between. Germline V gives CDR1 SGHTA, CDR2 FQGNSA. CDR3 nucleotide sequence: TGTGCCAGCAGCTTAGGGTCAGGCAATCAGCCCCAGCATTTT. Amino acid sequence: CASSLGSGNQPQHF.

The chain combines TRBV12-3 or TRBV12-4 with TRBJ2-5, with TRBD1 matching 7 bases. This CDR3 is built from 13 residues. The J segment lost 7 bases and the V segment lost 6 bases, leaving 8 bases of the junction unmatched. This CDR3 is CASSSPTGWTQYF. The CDR3 nucleotides read TGTGCCAGCAGCTCCCCGACAGGGTGGACCCAGTACTTC.

V gene TRBV5-6 combines with J gene TRBJ2-2, with TRBD1 as a possible D gene (6 bases). Looked up from germline, CDR1 is SGHDT and CDR2 is YYEEEE. Trimming took 1 base from V and 5 from J, leaving 9 bases between them. The CDR3 runs 14 residues. The CDR3 DNA is TGTGCCAGCAGCTTGTGGCAGGGGACCGGGGAGCTGTTTTTT. It specifies CASSLWQGTGELFF.

The rearrangement uses TRBV6-1 and TRBJ2-1; 9 bases line up with TRBD2. The CDR3 contains 20 residues. The V segment lost 2 bases and the J segment 1 base; nucleotides outside the gene matches: 15. The germline CDR1 and CDR2 sequences are MNHNS and SASEGT. The CDR3 bases are TGTGCCAGCAGTGAACCAGTGATCGGGAGCGGGGGGTCATCCTACAATGAGCAGTTCTTC. Translated, it gives CASSEPVIGSGGSSYNEQFF.

V is TRBV5-1 and J is TRBJ1-4; D possibly corresponds to TRBD1 (6 bases). V dropped 2 bases and J dropped 3 bases, with 11 bases sitting between them. In germline, CDR1 is SGHRS, CDR2 YFSETQ. The CDR3 is 15 amino acids. CDR3 sequence reads: CASSLTTGPNEKLFF. CDR3 coding DNA: TGCGCCAGCAGCTTAACTACAGGGCCTAATGAAAAACTGTTTTTT. Drawing the rest from reference TRBV5-1 and TRBJ1-4, the complete variable domain is KAGVTQTPRYLIKTRGQQVTLSCSPISGHRSVSWYQQTPGQGLQFLFEYFSETQRNKGNFPGRFSGRQFSNSRSEMNVSTLELGDSALYLCASSLTTGPNEKLFFGSGTQLSVL.

V usage is TRBV27 and J usage is TRBJ2-5; TRBD1 aligns across 8 bases. Looked up from germline, CDR1 is MNHEY and CDR2 is SMNVEV (reference sequence). Losses at the gene ends were 4 bases for V and 4 bases for J; bases not matched to a gene: 8. The CDR3 is 15 amino acids. The CDR3, as DNA: TGTGCCAGCAGTTCGGGGACAGGAGGGGTAGAGACCCAGTACTTC. It specifies CASSSGTGGVETQYF.

This chain joins TRBV7-2 and TRBJ2-3; D call uncertain. The CDR3 loop spans 14 amino acids. Trimming took off 3 bases at V and 1 base at J, with 8 bases between the two ends. Germline V gene data show CDR1 as SGHTA and CDR2 as FQGNSA. The DNA of the CDR3 is TGTGCCAGCAGCTTCTCAGTGGGCACAGATACGCAGTATTTT. It is translated as CASSFSVGTDTQYF.

This clone was seen only once. V and J are TRBV19 and TRBJ1-5; maybe TRBD1 (5 bases). Trimming stripped 8 bases from V and 2 bases from J, with 16 bases between. This CDR3 comprises 15 residues. Looked up from germline, CDR1 is LNHDA and CDR2 is SQIVND (reference sequence). This chain's CDR3 is CASRSPGGGNQPQHF. Here the CDR3 DNA reads TGTGCCAGTCGATCCCCGGGGGGAGGCAATCAGCCCCAGCATTTT.

This sequence joins TRBV5-4 and TRBJ2-7; D is ambiguous. V lost 0 bases to trimming and J lost 5 bases, with 9 bases between them. The CDR3 spans 13 residues. In germline, CDR1 is SGHNT, CDR2 YYREEE (reference sequence). CDR3 nucleotides: TGTGCCAGCAGCTTGGGCAGTTTAAACGAGCAGTACTTC. Translating it yields CASSLGSLNEQYF.

The chain joins TRBV10-3 to TRBJ1-1, with D possibly matching TRBD1 (6 bases). Germline-derived CDR1 and CDR2 are ENHRY and SYGVKD. This CDR3 is 13 amino acids long. V lost 9 bases to trimming and J lost 1 base, with 12 bases between them. The CDR3 sequence is CAIQRDTNTEAFF. The CDR3, as DNA: TGTGCCATTCAACGGGACACGAACACTGAAGCTTTCTTT.

The chain has TRBV7-9 and TRBJ2-7; 7 nucleotides align to TRBD2. V shed 2 bases and J 3 bases; nucleotides not matched to a gene: 7. CDR1 and CDR2 (germline): SEHNR, FQNEAQ (reference sequence). The CDR3 sequence is 15 residues long. The CDR3 region is CASSLLTSQLYEQYF. The DNA of the CDR3 is TGTGCCAGCAGCTTATTGACTAGCCAACTCTACGAGCAGTACTTC. Filled out from reference TRBV7-9 and TRBJ2-7, the complete variable domain reads DTGVSQNPRHKITKRGQNVTFRCDPISEHNRLYWYRQTLGQGPEFLTYFQNEAQLEKSRLLSDRFSAERPKGSFSTLEIQRTEQGDSAMYLCASSLLTSQLYEQYFGPGTRLTVT.

CDR3 nucleotide sequence: TGTGCCAGCAGAGAGGGACAGGGGATCTATGGCTACACCTTC. Translating gives CASREGQGIYGYTF. The chain has TRBV5-8 and TRBJ1-2; 10 bases fit TRBD1. The CDR3 runs to 14 residues. With 5 bases clipped from V and 4 bases from J, the junction kept 5 bases outside the gene matches. Germline V gene sequence: CDR1 SGHTS, CDR2 YDEGEE.

The table lists this clone with a few counts. The rearrangement joins TRBV21-1 to TRBJ1-3; no DNA check was done on the table's D call, TRBD1. TRBV21-1 is a listed pseudogene. CDR3 length: 16 amino acids. CDR3 coding DNA: TGTGCCAGCAGCAAAGCTGGTGGGGGCCTTGGAAACACCATATATTTT. Translating it yields CASSKAGGGLGNTIYF.

This clone was seen a single time. The rearrangement links TRBV19 to TRBJ2-2; TRBD1 agrees at 8 bases. V lost 4 bases, J lost 1 base, and 5 bases stayed unmatched. The CDR3 has 16 residues. Germline assignment: CDR1 LNHDA and CDR2 SQIVND (reference sequence). The CDR3 spells CASSTRTGRNTGELFF. CDR3 DNA sequence: TGTGCCAGTAGTACTCGGACAGGGAGGAACACCGGGGAGCTGTTTTTT.

The chain combines TRBV29-1 with TRBJ2-5; 8 positions agree with TRBD2. The V and J ends lost 7 bases and 4 bases, in that order; junction bases with no gene match: 11. The CDR3 sequence is 14 residues long. Germline V lookup: CDR1 SQVTM, CDR2 ANQGSEA. The CDR3 sequence is CSAGTSGGPETQYF. In DNA form, the CDR3 reads TGCAGCGCCGGGACCAGCGGGGGTCCAGAGACCCAGTACTTC.

This chain uses TRBV2 with TRBJ1-5, with D possibly being TRBD1 (6 bases). The germline CDR1 and CDR2 sequences are SNHLY and FYNNEI. The V gene lost 6 bases and the J gene lost 4 bases, with 16 bases spanning the gap. The CDR3 sequence is 15 residues long. The CDR3 loop reads CASRQRVGGNQPQHF. In nucleotides, the CDR3 is TGTGCCAGCAGACAAAGGGTAGGGGGAAATCAGCCCCAGCATTTT.

J is TRBJ2-1 and V is TRBV2, with a weak D call TRBD1 (6 bases). The germline V and J ends were trimmed by 7 bases and 6 bases, with 16 bases remaining between them. CDR3 size: 14 residues. Germline CDR1 and CDR2: SNHLY and FYNNEI. CDR3 DNA sequence: TGTGCCAGCATTCAACAGGACAGATCCAATGAGCAGTTCTTC. This codes for CASIQQDRSNEQFF.

The rearrangement links TRBV5-1 to TRBJ2-5; 7 bases fit TRBD2. The CDR3 extends over 12 amino acids. The V segment lost 4 bases and the J segment 3 bases; nucleotides outside the gene matches: 0. Germline CDR1 and CDR2: SGHRS and YFSETQ. CDR3 sequence reads: CASSRGEETQYF. The CDR3 nucleotides are TGCGCCAGCAGCCGGGGGGAAGAGACCCAGTACTTC.

This clone was found once. The J gene is TRBJ1-1, the V gene TRBV29-1, with TRBD1 identical over 9 bases. Germline V gives CDR1 SQVTM, CDR2 ANQGSEA. Losses at the gene ends were 7 bases for V and 4 bases for J; bases not matched to a gene: 4. This CDR3 region has 12 residues. The CDR3 DNA sequence: TGCAGCGGGACAGGGGACGGCACTGAAGCTTTCTTT. Its protein product is CSGTGDGTEAFF.

The chain is built from TRBV9 and TRBJ2-3, with D unresolved. This CDR3 has 15 amino acids. Trimming shortened V by 0 bases and J by 2 bases, and 10 bases separated the two germline ends. Looked up from germline, CDR1 is SGDLS and CDR2 is YYNGEE. DNA of the CDR3: TGTGCCAGCAGCGTAGCTACGGGTCTCACAGATACGCAGTATTTT. Translation gives CASSVATGLTDTQYF.

Regarding this clone: Since a much larger clone is just one base distant, this may be a read error. Within the sample, other DNA sequences also encode this same CDR3. The chain couples TRBV6-2 or TRBV6-3 to TRBJ1-2, with D possibly TRBD1 on 6 matching bases. CDR3 size: 15 residues. The germline V gene encodes CDR1 MNHEY and CDR2 SVGEGT. The ends were cut back, 0 bases at V and 4 bases at J, with 12 bases in the middle. CDR3 sequence: CASSYSAGTLYGYTF. DNA for the CDR3: TGTGCCAGCAGTTACTCTGCCGGGACACTCTATGGCTACACCTTC.

The chain recombines TRBV18 with TRBJ2-1, with D possibly TRBD2 on 6 matching bases. The V end was cut by 2 bases, the J end by 8 bases, with 7 bases between. The CDR3 extends over 12 amino acids. In germline, CDR1 is KGHSH, CDR2 LQKENI. CDR3 region: CASSPWGDEQFF. CDR3 coding DNA: TGTGCCAGCTCACCATGGGGGGATGAGCAGTTCTTC.

The chain has TRBV20-1 and TRBJ1-2; perhaps TRBD1 as D (5 bases). CDR1 DFQATT and CDR2 SNEGSKA come from the germline V gene (reference sequence). The CDR3 is made up of 11 amino acids. The V and J ends lost 6 bases and 8 bases respectively, with 13 bases between them. The CDR3 DNA follows: TGCAGTGCGCGACAGCCCACCGGCTACACCTTC. Encoded protein: CSARQPTGYTF.

V usage is TRBV5-4 and J usage is TRBJ2-4; a weak D match, TRBD2 (5 bases). From germline, CDR1 is SGHNT and CDR2 YYREEE (reference sequence). Trimming pared 0 bases from V and 6 bases from J, leaving 7 bases between. The CDR3 consists of 13 residues. The CDR3 is CASSLEAGNIQYF. DNA for the CDR3: TGTGCCAGCAGCTTGGAGGCGGGAAACATTCAGTACTTC.

J is TRBJ1-4 and V is TRBV5-1; a weak D match, TRBD1 (5 bases). V was trimmed by 0 bases and J by 7 bases, leaving 13 bases between them. Germline CDR1 is SGHRS and CDR2 is YFSETQ. This CDR3 has 15 residues. CDR3 residues: CASSLALGTGEKLFF. The CDR3 nucleotides read TGCGCCAGCAGCTTGGCCTTAGGGACTGGTGAAAAACTGTTTTTT. Combining the CDR3 with reference TRBV5-1 and TRBJ1-4 gives the whole variable domain KAGVTQTPRYLIKTRGQQVTLSCSPISGHRSVSWYQQTPGQGLQFLFEYFSETQRNKGNFPGRFSGRQFSNSRSEMNVSTLELGDSALYLCASSLALGTGEKLFFGSGTQLSVL.

This sequence joins TRBV19 and TRBJ2-6, with D uncertain. The CDR3 extends over 16 amino acids. Germline V gene data show CDR1 as LNHDA and CDR2 as SQIVND (reference sequence). Trimming left V 5 bases short and J 0 bases short, with 11 bases between. CDR3: CASSSPVSSGANVLTF. Written as DNA, the CDR3 is TGTGCCAGTAGTTCCCCGGTGAGCTCTGGGGCCAACGTCCTGACTTTC.

V and J are TRBV4-2 and TRBJ2-2, with TRBD1 identical over 12 bases. V lost 3 bases and J lost 5; bases outside the gene matches: 4. The germline V gene encodes CDR1 LGHNA and CDR2 YNFKEQ. The CDR3 has 16 residues. CDR3 nucleotide sequence: TGTGCCAGCAGCCAGGCGGGACAGGGGGCGACCGGGGAGCTGTTTTTT. It encodes CASSQAGQGATGELFF.

The rearrangement uses TRBV11-2 and TRBJ1-1; 10 nucleotides agree with TRBD1. The V and J ends lost 0 bases and 1 base, in that order; junction bases with no gene match: 2. The CDR3 runs 16 residues. Germline values: CDR1 SGHAT, CDR2 FQNNGV. The CDR3 is CASSLDGDRGNTEAFF. Here the CDR3 DNA reads TGTGCCAGCAGCTTAGATGGGGACAGGGGGAACACTGAAGCTTTCTTT. The full variable domain, its missing parts supplied by reference TRBV11-2 and TRBJ1-1, is EAGVAQSPRYKIIEKRQSVAFWCNPISGHATLYWYQQILGQGPKLLIQFQNNGVVDDSQLPKDRFSAERLKGVDSTLKIQPAKLEDSAVYLCASSLDGDRGNTEAFFGQGTRLTVV.